This T cell receptor (beta chain) was sequenced in a study of blood T cell repertoires in COVID-19. Overall study context: In each case, the material was cDNA or gDNA derived from T cells, B-cell-depleted T cells, or PBMCs.

In germline, CDR1 is MDHEN, CDR2 SYDVKM. The junction had 7 bases not matched to a gene; V was cut back by 5 bases and J by 5 bases. This CDR3 contains 15 residues. As originally analysed: Amplification of reference gene primers provided the estimated nucleated cell counts. Data came from immunoSEQ multiplex PCR; TCRdb stores just in-frame clones and leaves some out. V and J calls plus clone size are reproduced from that table; the DNA served to infer D and trimming. The profile shows approximately 280,000 clones, around 90% of them singletons. The sample was peripheral blood. The TCR comes from a woman aged 25-40 years with COVID-19, enrolled during active disease. The J gene is TRBJ2-2, the V gene TRBV28; TRBD1 matches at 8 bases. Here the CDR3 reads CASSTDRASTGELFF. The CDR3 DNA follows: TGTGCCAGCAGTACGGACAGGGCGAGTACCGGGGAGCTGTTTTTT.